These T cell receptor beta chains were read from a single sample in a study of blood T cell repertoires in COVID-19. Assay: immunoSEQ multiplex PCR; the TCRdb copy retains only in-frame clones and omits some. The sample consists of fewer than 150,000 clones, roughly 86% of them appearing once. The sample was peripheral blood. The receptors stem from a woman aged 55 to 70 with acute or convalescent COVID-19. Both conserved end residues are trimmed from each CDR3. D genes are given only for firm matches.

v_call	d_call	j_call	cdr3_length	cdr3_aa
TRBV27	TRBD2	TRBJ2-3	13	ASSSAGGWTDTQY
TRBV19	TRBD1	TRBJ1-1	11	ASSQGALTEAF
TRBV6-5	-	TRBJ1-6	12	ASSYFRVYSPLH
TRBV19	TRBD1	TRBJ1-2	12	ASRPGQAIYGYT
TRBV30	TRBD1	TRBJ1-2	11	ALADRKAWGYT
TRBV28	-	TRBJ1-1	9	ASSFSDEAF
TRBV5-1	TRBD2	TRBJ2-1	13	ASSLKSGSSNEQF
TRBV7-9	-	TRBJ2-7	10	ASRDDSYEQY
TRBV6-6	-	TRBJ1-6	13	ASSHLQGNNSPLH
TRBV19	-	TRBJ1-3	12	ATQRGSSGNTIY
TRBV5-1	-	TRBJ1-3	11	ASSPSGGNTIY
TRBV27	-	TRBJ1-1	12	ASSFGHKNTEAF
TRBV19	-	TRBJ2-1	14	ASSEQSPRRWNEQF
TRBV20-1	TRBD1	TRBJ1-5	11	SASGQGNQPQH
TRBV5-1	-	TRBJ1-4	11	ASSLRTDEKLF
TRBV9	TRBD1	TRBJ1-1	14	ASSPPGQGGNTEAF
TRBV29-1	-	TRBJ2-3	12	SVERQFGTDTQY
TRBV6-5	-	TRBJ2-2	13	ATLIGMANTGELF
TRBV5-1	TRBD1	TRBJ2-3	14	ASSFGAGQGTDTQY
TRBV7-2	-	TRBJ2-1	16	ASSQPPAGLSSYNEQF
TRBV5-1	-	TRBJ1-5	12	ASSPAGANQPQH
TRBV10-3	-	TRBJ1-6	11	AIKEEWGSPLH
TRBV18	-	TRBJ2-5	10	ASSPQGETQY
TRBV7-9	TRBD1	TRBJ1-1	15	ASSPRDRGRPNTEAF
TRBV28	-	TRBJ1-1	13	ASSFVRTRGGRAF
TRBV7-2	TRBD1	TRBJ1-4	12	ASSPPPGGEKLF
TRBV11-2	-	TRBJ1-2	12	ASSFSDSVKGYT
TRBV3-1/TRBV3-2	-	TRBJ2-6	16	ASSQRRDPTPGANVLT
TRBV27	TRBD2	TRBJ2-1	13	ASSLGIAGTNEQF
TRBV19	-	TRBJ2-1	13	ASSRDTGTYNEQF
TRBV3-1/TRBV3-2	TRBD1	TRBJ2-1	11	ASSQNRGNEQF
TRBV6-5	TRBD2	TRBJ2-7	14	ASSYSGVAGTYEQY
TRBV7-9	-	TRBJ1-2	12	ASSLDGHNYGYT
TRBV11-2	TRBD2	TRBJ2-7	11	ASSRAGESEQY
TRBV27	-	TRBJ1-5	11	ASSLQGDQPQH